The clone carrying this T cell receptor beta chain showed up many times. Its specificity is unknown. CDR3 length: 16 amino acids. Germline trimming cut 0 bases from V and 7 bases from J; bases unmatched to any gene: 5. CDR1 and CDR2 (germline): MNHEY, SVGAGI. Ligated cDNA underwent four rounds of PCR with nested alpha and beta constant region primers and SP2. TCRdb recomputed calls from the UMI-ligation and nested PCR reads with MiXCR, one row per CDR3 protein. This sample carries 40,000 or so distinct CDR3 sequences, around 10% of them seen once, and the ten largest clones take less than 4%. This entry belongs to a study of naive and memory T cell subsets. This sample's treatment: skin biopsy from PPD injection site in Mantoux-positive individual. TCR cDNA received a 3' ligated oligonucleotide that carried a UMI. Biopsied sites were PPD injections in people with a positive Mantoux test. Reverse transcription used DNase-treated unsorted total RNA, aiming for roughly 1 to 1000 ng.

The study's findings and limits: Both skin biopsy types reportedly yielded TCRs, tuberculin sites far more.

The gene calls are TRBV6-5 and TRBJ2-1; 11 bases are shared with TRBD2. The input for sequencing was skin, taken from a tuberculin skin test site. The TCR originated in an adult in good health. CDR3 loop: CASSYSRASGRNEQFF. DNA for the CDR3: TGTGCCAGCAGTTACTCGAGGGCTAGCGGGAGGAATGAGCAGTTCTTC.